The 20 T cell receptor beta chains in this list originate from one sample, sequenced in a study of beta chain features in type 1 diabetes. Expressed TCRB transcripts were sequenced after all isolated RNA was converted to cDNA. Assay used: immunoSEQ multiplex PCR; TCRdb lists only in-frame clones, some missing. The sample carries about 260,000 clones, over 20% recorded once. General study findings and limits: Moderate yet significant TCRB CDR3 shortening was seen in Type 1 diabetes patients in all four CD4+ subsets.

No cognate antigen is known for these TCRs. The sample comprised naive CD4+ T cells from blood. Receptor source: a woman between 40 and 55 years old with type 1 diabetes.

J is TRBJ2-5 and V is TRBV18; TRBD1 matches at 9 bases. This CDR3 is built from 16 residues. The ends lost 2 bases at V and 5 bases at J; junction bases unmatched: 9. The V gene's germline CDR1 is KGHSH and CDR2 LQKENI. CDR3 sequence: CASSPVRDRVSETQYF. CDR3 nucleotides: TGTGCCAGCTCACCAGTCAGGGACAGGGTATCGGAGACCCAGTACTTC.

V gene TRBV9 combines with J gene TRBJ2-3; TRBD2 matches 9 bases. The CDR3 spans 16 residues. Germline CDR1 SGDLS, CDR2 YYNGEE. Unmatched junction bases numbered 6, after V lost 0 bases and J lost 4 bases. CDR3 nucleotides: TGTGCCAGCAGCGTAGATGCGGGGGGGACCGCAGATACGCAGTATTTT. This translates into CASSVDAGGTADTQYF. Filled out from reference TRBV9 and TRBJ2-3, the complete variable domain reads DSGVTQTPKHLITATGQRVTLRCSPRSGDLSVYWYQQSLDQGLQFLIQYYNGEERAKGNILERFSAQQFPDLHSELNLSSLELGDSALYFCASSVDAGGTADTQYFGPGTRLTVL.

The chain employs TRBV2 and TRBJ1-6; weak D call: TRBD1 (6 bases). Per the germline V gene, CDR1 is SNHLY and CDR2 is FYNNEI. The V and J ends lost 0 bases and 10 bases respectively, with 13 bases between them. This CDR3 is built from 15 residues. CDR3 bases: TGTGCCAGCAGTGAAGCCGACAGGTCGTGGTCACCCCTCCACTTT. Protein: CASSEADRSWSPLHF.

This clone was seen a few times. The chain carries TRBV25-1 and TRBJ1-1; D is possibly TRBD1 (6 bases). This CDR3 has 14 amino acids. V was pared by 8 bases and J by 4 bases, with 17 bases between. CDR1 and CDR2 from the germline V gene are MGHDK and SYGVNS. CDR3: CASAPGGGPTEAFF. The DNA of the CDR3 is TGTGCCAGCGCCCCTGGGGGGGGGCCCACTGAAGCTTTCTTT. Using reference TRBV25-1 and TRBJ1-1 for the parts outside the CDR3, the full variable domain is EADIYQTPRYLVIGTGKKITLECSQTMGHDKMYWYQQDPGMELHLIHYSYGVNSTEKGDLSSESTVSRIRTEHFPLTLESARPSHTSQYLCASAPGGGPTEAFFGQGTRLTVV.

The V gene is TRBV5-1, the J gene TRBJ2-5; 7 bases match TRBD1. The CDR3 totals 16 residues. V dropped 4 bases and J dropped 0; count of bases not matched to a gene: 9. Germline assignment: CDR1 SGHRS and CDR2 YFSETQ. CDR3 sequence (DNA): TGCGCCAGCAGCCTGCTCGGGACAGCCAACCAAGAGACCCAGTACTTC. Translated, it gives CASSLLGTANQETQYF.

The chain carries TRBV25-1 and TRBJ2-3; no definite D call. V dropped 2 bases and J dropped 1 base, with 4 bases sitting between them. CDR3 length equals 13 residues. Germline V gives CDR1 MGHDK, CDR2 SYGVNS. The CDR3 DNA follows: TGTGCCAGCAGTGAACCTGGCACAGATACGCAGTATTTT. Translating gives CASSEPGTDTQYF.

The chain employs TRBV15 and TRBJ2-3; 7 nucleotides align to TRBD1. The CDR3 contains 15 residues. Germline V gene lookup returns CDR1 LNHNV and CDR2 YYDKDF (reference sequence). J was trimmed by 4 bases and V by 1 base; bases with no gene match: 5. The CDR3 loop is CATSRGDSIADTQYF. In DNA form, the CDR3 reads TGTGCCACCAGCAGAGGGGACAGTATAGCAGATACGCAGTATTTT. The variable domain in full, completed from reference TRBV15 and TRBJ2-3, reads DAMVIQNPRYQVTQFGKPVTLSCSQTLNHNVMYWYQQKSSQAPKLLFHYYDKDFNNEADTPDNFQSRRPNTSFCFLDIRSPGLGDTAMYLCATSRGDSIADTQYFGPGTRLTVL.

This clone was observed a few times. The rearrangement links TRBV4-2 to TRBJ2-5, with 7 bases that match TRBD1. After removal of 5 bases from V and 9 bases from J, the junction contained 18 bases not matched to a gene. Germline CDR1 reads LGHNA; CDR2 reads YNFKEQ. This CDR3 comprises 16 residues. CDR3 region: CASSYSTGALEGAQYF. CDR3 coding DNA: TGTGCCAGCAGCTATTCTACAGGGGCCCTCGAGGGGGCCCAGTACTTC.

This chain uses TRBV5-1 with TRBJ2-1; 9 nucleotides agree with TRBD2. The germline gives CDR1 SGHRS, CDR2 YFSETQ. Losses at the gene ends were 5 bases for V and 5 bases for J; bases not matched to a gene: 5. The CDR3 is made up of 14 amino acids. CDR3 coding DNA: TGCGCCAGCAGAGAGGGACTAGCCGACAATGAGCAGTTCTTC. As protein: CASREGLADNEQFF. Looking up the rest from reference TRBV5-1 and TRBJ2-1 gives the full variable domain: KAGVTQTPRYLIKTRGQQVTLSCSPISGHRSVSWYQQTPGQGLQFLFEYFSETQRNKGNFPGRFSGRQFSNSRSEMNVSTLELGDSALYLCASREGLADNEQFFGPGTRLTVL.

This clone was counted a few times. This sequence joins TRBV19 and TRBJ1-1; D is undetermined. Germline loops: CDR1 LNHDA, CDR2 SQIVND (reference sequence). This CDR3 comprises 12 residues. V shed 5 bases and J shed 1 base, with 5 bases lying between them. The CDR3 loop is CASSPRNTEAFF. CDR3 in DNA: TGTGCCAGTAGTCCCAGGAACACTGAAGCTTTCTTT.

The V gene is TRBV9, the J gene TRBJ2-7; D possibly corresponds to TRBD2 (5 bases). The CDR3 contains 14 residues. CDR1 SGDLS and CDR2 YYNGEE come from the germline V gene. V was trimmed by 0 bases and J by 2 bases, leaving 9 bases between them. The CDR3 DNA sequence: TGTGCCAGCAGCGTAGAGGAGAGGGCCTACGAGCAGTACTTC. Its protein product is CASSVEERAYEQYF. The full variable domain, in which reference TRBV9 and TRBJ2-7 provide the parts outside the CDR3, is DSGVTQTPKHLITATGQRVTLRCSPRSGDLSVYWYQQSLDQGLQFLIQYYNGEERAKGNILERFSAQQFPDLHSELNLSSLELGDSALYFCASSVEERAYEQYFGPGTRLTVT.

The V call is TRBV4-2, the J call TRBJ2-5; 13 bases align to TRBD2. The J segment lost 3 bases and the V segment lost 4 bases, leaving 2 bases of the junction unmatched. Germline values: CDR1 LGHNA, CDR2 YNFKEQ. The CDR3 sequence is 15 residues long. The CDR3 DNA reads as TGTGCCAGCAGCCCAGGGACTAGCGGGAAAGAGACCCAGTACTTC. It specifies CASSPGTSGKETQYF.

The rearrangement links TRBV28 to TRBJ2-1; unclear D gene. Per germline, CDR1 MDHEN and CDR2 SYDVKM. V was pared by 8 bases and J by 5 bases, with 13 bases between. The CDR3 consists of 13 residues. Written as DNA, the CDR3 is TGTGCCAGCGGAGAATCCCTCAACAATGAGCAGTTCTTC. It translates to CASGESLNNEQFF.

This clone was picked up one time. The rearrangement uses TRBV9 and TRBJ2-1; D might be TRBD2 (5 bases). The germline V gene encodes CDR1 SGDLS and CDR2 YYNGEE. V was pared by 4 bases and J by 8 bases, with 19 bases between. There are 15 residues in the CDR3. This CDR3 is CASSSDYWEYDEQFF. As DNA, the CDR3 is TGTGCCAGCAGCTCTGACTATTGGGAATATGATGAGCAGTTCTTC.

This chain joins TRBV4-1 and TRBJ1-5, with a weak D call TRBD1 (5 bases). Germline V gene lookup returns CDR1 MGHRA and CDR2 YSYEKL. V gave up 0 bases and J gave up 7 bases, with 10 bases separating them. The CDR3 is 14 amino acids. The CDR3 loop reads CASSQETVGQPQHF. The CDR3 coding sequence is TGCGCCAGCAGCCAAGAGACAGTAGGACAGCCCCAGCATTTT.

This chain connects TRBV2 to TRBJ2-5; the D gene is possibly TRBD1 (6 bases). This CDR3 contains 15 residues. Per the germline V gene, CDR1 is SNHLY and CDR2 is FYNNEI. V was pared by 1 base and J by 1 base, with 10 bases between. CDR3 DNA sequence: TGTGCCAGCAGTGAAGTGCAGGGGACCCAAGAGACCCAGTACTTC. Its translation is CASSEVQGTQETQYF.

This clone has more than one count but fewer than ten. This rearrangement joins TRBV7-2 to TRBJ1-1; tentative D call: TRBD1 (5 bases). CDR1 is SGHTA and CDR2 is FQGNSA in the germline V gene. Trimming took 1 base from V and 0 from J, leaving 9 bases between them. The CDR3 extends over 15 amino acids. This CDR3 is CASSLGWGMNTEAFF. CDR3 in DNA: TGTGCCAGCAGCTTAGGTTGGGGCATGAACACTGAAGCTTTCTTT.

The chain combines TRBV19 with TRBJ2-5; D gene uncertain. The CDR3 is 14 amino acids. The ends were cut back, 3 bases at V and 5 bases at J, with 13 bases in the middle. Germline V gene lookup returns CDR1 LNHDA and CDR2 SQIVND (reference sequence). The CDR3 loop is CASSIRPGYETQYF. CDR3 nucleotide sequence: TGTGCCAGTAGTATCCGGCCGGGTTACGAGACCCAGTACTTC.

The chain uses TRBV30 and TRBJ1-1; TRBD1 matches at 10 bases. There are 17 residues in the CDR3. The ends lost 0 bases at V and 4 bases at J; junction bases unmatched: 11. The germline V gene encodes CDR1 GTSNPN and CDR2 SVGIG (reference sequence). CDR3 nucleotides: TGTGCCTGGAGTGTAACGACAGGGGGCTACAGGAGCACTGAAGCTTTCTTT. This codes for CAWSVTTGGYRSTEAFF.

This clone was picked up a small number of times. The chain links TRBV28 to TRBJ2-5; unclear D gene. The CDR3 contains 12 residues. The germline V and J ends were trimmed by 6 bases and 5 bases, with 10 bases remaining between them. Germline loops: CDR1 MDHEN, CDR2 SYDVKM. The chain's CDR3 is CASSLVRETQYF. CDR3 DNA sequence: TGTGCCAGCAGCCTAGTCCGGGAGACCCAGTACTTC.